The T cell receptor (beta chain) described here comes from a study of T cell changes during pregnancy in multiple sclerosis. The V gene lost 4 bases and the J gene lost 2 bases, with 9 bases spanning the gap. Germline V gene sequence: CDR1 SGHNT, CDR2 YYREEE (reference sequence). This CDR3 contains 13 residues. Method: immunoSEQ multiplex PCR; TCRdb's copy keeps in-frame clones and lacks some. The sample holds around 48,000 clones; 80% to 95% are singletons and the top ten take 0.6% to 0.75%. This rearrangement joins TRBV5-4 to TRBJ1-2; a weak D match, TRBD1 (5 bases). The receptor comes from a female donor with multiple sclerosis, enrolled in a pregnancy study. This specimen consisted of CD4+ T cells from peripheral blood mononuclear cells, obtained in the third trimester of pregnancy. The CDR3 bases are TGTGCCAGCAGCGGCAGGGTGAACTATGGCTACACCTTC. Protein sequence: CASSGRVNYGYTF.